This is a list of T cell receptor beta chains from one sample in a study of vaccination effects on CD4 cells after COVID-19. These TCRs are of unknown antigen specificity. Measured with immunoSEQ multiplex PCR; TCRdb has only the in-frame clones, and not every one. The data hold about 63,000 clones, with 75% observed a single time. The starting material was CD4+ T cells from PBMCs cultured with HCoV-OC43 spike peptides, obtained before COVID-19 vaccination. These receptors were obtained from a human donor who received a COVID-19 vaccine. The CDR3 runs from the conserved cysteine through the conserved F or W. D genes are given only for firm matches. Not every row has a clone size; where given, it reads once, few, many or a size class.

j_gene | abundance | d_gene | v_gene | CDR3nt | CDR3aa
TRBJ2-5 | . | TRBD1 | TRBV5-1 | TGCGCCAGCAGCAGGACAGGGGGCGGAGAGACCCAGTACTTC | CASSRTGGGETQYF
TRBJ1-1 | . | . | TRBV10-1 | TGCGCCAGCAGTTCCGGGGGTCCCTCTACCGGCACTGAAGCTTTCTTT | CASSSGGPSTGTEAFF
TRBJ1-1 | . | . | TRBV7-2 | TGTGCCAGCAGCGCACGGACGGGTAACACTGAAGCTTTCTTT | CASSARTGNTEAFF
TRBJ1-2 | . | . | TRBV5-1 | TGCGCCAGCAGTCATGGGGACGGAAAAGGGGACTATGGCTACACCTTC | CASSHGDGKGDYGYTF
TRBJ2-5 | . | . | TRBV19 | TGTGCCAGCGGTGGACGAGCGACGTCGGGGACCCAGTACTTC | CASGGRATSGTQYF
TRBJ1-1 | few | . | TRBV6-4 | TGTGCCAGCAGTGACGATGGGGAAGCTGAAGCTTTCTTT | CASSDDGEAEAFF
TRBJ1-1 | few | . | TRBV10-2 | TGCGCCAGCAGTGAGTGGAAAGGGGTACGGACCACTGAAGCTTTCTTT | CASSEWKGVRTTEAFF
TRBJ2-2 | few | . | TRBV4-1 | TGCGCCAGCAGCCAAGGTAACGCCGCGAACACCGGGGAGCTGTTTTTT | CASSQGNAANTGELFF
TRBJ2-3 | . | . | TRBV24-1 | TGTGCCACCGCAACGGACGGACCCGGCACAGATACGCAGTATTTT | CATATDGPGTDTQYF
TRBJ2-1 | . | . | TRBV5-1 | TGCGCCAGCAGCTTGTCCGTGAGCTCCTACAATGAGCAGTTCTTC | CASSLSVSSYNEQFF
TRBJ1-6 | . | . | TRBV4-3 | TGCGCCAGCAGCCAAGATCTCCAGAAAGATTATAATTCACCCCTCCACTTT | CASSQDLQKDYNSPLHF
TRBJ1-1 | . | . | TRBV7-9 | TGTGCCAGCAGCACCGTGGGGGATGGAGCTTTCTTT | CASSTVGDGAFF
TRBJ1-6 | . | . | TRBV30 | TGTGCCTGGAGTGTATCCTCTATCAATTCACCCCTCCACTTT | CAWSVSSINSPLHF
TRBJ2-5 | . | . | TRBV28 | TGTGCCAGCAGTGACACGAGGGAGACCCAGTACTTC | CASSDTRETQYF
TRBJ2-5 | once | TRBD2 | TRBV2 | TGTGCCAGCACCGAGGCGGGGGGCCGGACCCAGTACTTC | CASTEAGGRTQYF
TRBJ1-2 | . | TRBD1 | TRBV24-1 | TGTGCCACCAGTGACCGTTACAGGGGTGGCGGCTACACCTTC | CATSDRYRGGGYTF
TRBJ1-1 | . | . | TRBV7-2 | TGTGCCAGCAGCTTAGATCGGAACACTGAAGCTTTCTTT | CASSLDRNTEAFF
TRBJ2-5 | . | . | TRBV24-1 | TGTGCCACCAGTGACCCCCTGGGGCCGGGGGCGGGAGAGACCCAGTACTTC | CATSDPLGPGAGETQYF
TRBJ1-6 | . | TRBD1 | TRBV20-1 | TGCAGTGCTAGTGACAGGGGAGGTAATTCACCCCTCCACTTT | CSASDRGGNSPLHF
TRBJ1-2 | . | . | TRBV6-5 | TGTGCCAGCAGTTACGGCGGAACAGGGAACTATGGCTACACCTTC | CASSYGGTGNYGYTF
TRBJ2-3 | . | . | TRBV9 | TGTGCCAGCAGCGTAGACATGGGGCGTACAGATACGCAGTATTTT | CASSVDMGRTDTQYF
TRBJ2-4 | . | TRBD1 | TRBV5-1 | TGCGCCAGCAGCTTAGGGACAGGGAATTCCAAAAACATTCAGTACTTC | CASSLGTGNSKNIQYF
TRBJ2-1 | . | . | TRBV2 | TGTGCCAGCAGTGATCGACAGGGAGGGAGTGATGAGCAGTTCTTC | CASSDRQGGSDEQFF
TRBJ2-1 | once | . | TRBV5-1 | TGCGCCAGCAGGGAGTTGTACAGTTCCTTCGAGAATGAGCAGTTCTTC | CASRELYSSFENEQFF
TRBJ2-5 | . | TRBD2 | TRBV19 | TGTGCCAGTAGTGAGCGGGGGGGCCGGGAGACCCAGTACTTC | CASSERGGRETQYF
TRBJ2-3 | . | TRBD2 | TRBV9 | TGTGCCAGCAGCGTAGGGGGCGTAGCGGGGGCGGCAGGTACGCAGTATTTT | CASSVGGVAGAAGTQYF
TRBJ1-2 | . | . | TRBV7-9 | TGTGCCAGCAGCTTAGAGCAGGATAACTATGGCTACACCTTC | CASSLEQDNYGYTF
TRBJ2-5 | . | TRBD2 | TRBV3-1/TRBV3-2 | TGTGCCAGCAGCCAAGGACTAGCGGGGGGTGCGGGGGAGACCCAGTACTTC | CASSQGLAGGAGETQYF
TRBJ1-5 | . | . | TRBV9 | TGTGCCAGCAGCGTAAGTTCAAACCCCGCTCAGCCCCAGCATTTT | CASSVSSNPAQPQHF
TRBJ1-1 | . | TRBD1 | TRBV4-2 | TGTGCCAGCAGAGGACAGGGAGGAACTGAAGCTTTCTTT | CASRGQGGTEAFF
TRBJ2-3 | . | . | TRBV19 | TGTGCCAGTAGTACGCAGCGCAGAGATACGCAGTATTTT | CASSTQRRDTQYF
TRBJ1-1 | . | . | TRBV5-6 | TGTGCCAGCAGCTTCTTTGCAGGGAGGGTGGGCACTGAAGCTTTCTTT | CASSFFAGRVGTEAFF
TRBJ2-2 | . | . | TRBV7-3 | TGTGCCAGCAGCTTTCTAGGTGGCGACACCGGGGAGCTGTTTTTT | CASSFLGGDTGELFF
TRBJ2-3 | . | TRBD2 | TRBV5-1 | TGCGCCAGCAGCTTGTTAGCGGGGGCGCACACAGATACGCAGTATTTT | CASSLLAGAHTDTQYF
TRBJ1-1 | . | . | TRBV3-1/TRBV3-2 | TGTGCCAGCAGCCATTTAGGCACTGAAGCTTTCTTT | CASSHLGTEAFF
TRBJ1-1 | . | TRBD1 | TRBV30 | TGTGCCTGCCATAGACAGGGAGGGACTGAAGCTTTCTTT | CACHRQGGTEAFF
TRBJ1-2 | . | . | TRBV6-5 | TGTGCCAGCAGTCCCACTGCAGGGGAGGGCGGCTACACCTTC | CASSPTAGEGGYTF
TRBJ2-2 | . | . | TRBV9 | TGTGCCAGTACAACAGGACCAGGGGACACCGGGGAGCTGTTTTTT | CASTTGPGDTGELFF
TRBJ1-5 | once | . | TRBV6-6 | TGTGCCAGCAGTTACGGGCAGAGTCTCAATCAGCCCCAGCATTTT | CASSYGQSLNQPQHF
TRBJ1-2 | few | . | TRBV7-2 | TGTGCCAGCAGCTTAGGGACAGCTAACTATGGCTACACCTTC | CASSLGTANYGYTF
TRBJ1-2 | . | TRBD1 | TRBV2 | TGTGCCAGCAGTCACCCATCATCCTGGACAGGGCATGGCTACACCTTC | CASSHPSSWTGHGYTF
TRBJ2-5 | . | TRBD2 | TRBV4-1 | TGCGCCAGCAGCCGGGGGGGGCAAGAGACCCAGTACTTC | CASSRGGQETQYF
TRBJ2-3 | . | . | TRBV24-1 | TGTGCCACCAGTGACGGGGGCCATACAGATACGCAGTATTTT | CATSDGGHTDTQYF
TRBJ1-2 | . | . | TRBV12-3/TRBV12-4 | TGTGCCAGCAGTCCCGGGTATGGCTACACCTTC | CASSPGYGYTF
TRBJ1-2 | once | . | TRBV27 | TGTGCCAGCAGTTTAACGGGGGCCGGGGGCTATGGCTACACCTTC | CASSLTGAGGYGYTF
TRBJ2-1 | . | TRBD2 | TRBV5-4 | TGTGCCAGCAGCTTGAAGCTAGCGGGGGTCAATGAGCAGTTCTTC | CASSLKLAGVNEQFF
TRBJ1-5 | . | . | TRBV12-3/TRBV12-4 | TGTGCCAGCAGTTTTTCCGGGGTCCAGCCCCAGCATTTT | CASSFSGVQPQHF
TRBJ2-1 | . | . | TRBV27 | TGTGCCAGCAGCCTACAGCGACACACCCTTTACTACAATGAGCAGTTCTTC | CASSLQRHTLYYNEQFF
TRBJ1-5 | . | . | TRBV11-1 | TGTGCCAGCAGCGCCGGATTCAATCAGCCCCAGCATTTT | CASSAGFNQPQHF
TRBJ2-1 | . | TRBD1 | TRBV7-3 | TGTGCCAGCAGCTCAACAGGGGCCCCCTCCTACAATGAGCAGTTCTTC | CASSSTGAPSYNEQFF
TRBJ1-1 | . | . | TRBV5-1 | TGCGCCAGCAGCTTGGGCGCGAACACTGAAGCTTTCTTT | CASSLGANTEAFF
TRBJ1-2 | . | . | TRBV5-4 | TGTGCCAGCAGCTTGGCCTATGGGGGGTCCTATGGCTACACCTTC | CASSLAYGGSYGYTF
TRBJ1-6 | few | . | TRBV7-3 | TGTGCCAGCAGCTCGACGGCCTCCTATAATTCACCCCTCCACTTT | CASSSTASYNSPLHF
TRBJ2-3 | . | TRBD1 | TRBV2 | TGTGCCAGCAGCGGACAGGGCCTGGGTGATACGCAGTATTTT | CASSGQGLGDTQYF
TRBJ2-5 | . | . | TRBV2 | TGTGCCGGAGCTACTACGGAGACCCAGTACTTC | CAGATTETQYF
TRBJ1-1 | few | TRBD1 | TRBV3-1/TRBV3-2 | TGTGCCAGCAGGACAGGGGAAAACACTGAAGCTTTCTTT | CASRTGENTEAFF
TRBJ2-5 | . | TRBD1 | TRBV19 | TGTGCCAGTAGTAGGGGACAGTTGTACCAAGAGACCCAGTACTTC | CASSRGQLYQETQYF
TRBJ1-2 | . | . | TRBV5-1 | TGCGCCAGCAGCGCTCGAGGGAACAGCAACTATGGCTACACCTTC | CASSARGNSNYGYTF
TRBJ2-5 | . | . | TRBV5-1 | TGCGCCAGCAGCTCGCAGCGGACAGTTTGGGAGACCCAGTACTTC | CASSSQRTVWETQYF